These 2 T cell receptor beta chains were sequenced from one sample in a study of cytomegalovirus exposure and HLA in healthy donors. In the PCR, 60 Vbeta and 13 Jbeta primers were used. Repertoires were generated with immunoSEQ multiplex PCR, while TCRdb's copy carries only in-frame clones and drops some. The repertoire consists of about 180,000 clones, with about four fifths occurring once and the leading ten covering approximately 0.51%. The sequencing input was PBMCs. These receptors originate from a woman between 50 and 59 years old in good health and CMV-seronegative.

The chain couples TRBV30 to TRBJ2-4; perhaps TRBD1 as D (5 bases). This CDR3 region has 15 residues. Germline lookup yields CDR1 GTSNPN and CDR2 SVGIG (reference sequence). V lost 0 bases to trimming and J lost 2 bases, with 11 bases between them. CDR3 residues: CAWSVKGVSKNIQYF. DNA of the CDR3: TGTGCCTGGAGTGTAAAAGGGGTATCCAAAAACATTCAGTACTTC.

The J gene is TRBJ2-3, the V gene TRBV4-3, with 7 nucleotides matching TRBD2. The CDR3 loop spans 14 amino acids. Trimming at V came to 3 bases and at J to 8 bases, leaving 8 bases not matched to a gene. In germline, CDR1 is LGHNA, CDR2 YSLEER. The CDR3 loop is CASSHRLAQGTQYF. CDR3 nucleotide sequence: TGCGCCAGCAGCCATCGACTAGCTCAGGGTACGCAGTATTTT.